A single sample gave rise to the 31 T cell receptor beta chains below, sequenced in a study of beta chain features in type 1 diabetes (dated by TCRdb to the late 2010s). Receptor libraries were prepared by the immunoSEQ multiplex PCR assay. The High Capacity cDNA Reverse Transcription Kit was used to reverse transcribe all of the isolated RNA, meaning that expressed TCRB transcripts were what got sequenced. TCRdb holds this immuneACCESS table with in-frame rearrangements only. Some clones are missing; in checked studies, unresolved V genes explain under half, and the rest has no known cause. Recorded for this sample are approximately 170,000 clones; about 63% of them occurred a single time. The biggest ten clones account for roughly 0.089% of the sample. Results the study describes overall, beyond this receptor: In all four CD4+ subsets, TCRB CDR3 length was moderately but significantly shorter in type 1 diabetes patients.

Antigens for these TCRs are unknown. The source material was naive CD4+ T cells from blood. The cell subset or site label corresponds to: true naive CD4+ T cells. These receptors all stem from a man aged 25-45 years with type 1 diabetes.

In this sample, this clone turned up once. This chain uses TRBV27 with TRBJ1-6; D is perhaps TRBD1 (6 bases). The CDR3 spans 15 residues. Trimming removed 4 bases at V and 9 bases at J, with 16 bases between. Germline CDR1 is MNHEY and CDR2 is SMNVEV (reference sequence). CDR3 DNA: TGTGCCAGCAGTTACCTAACAGGGTTGTTTTCACCCCTCCACTTT. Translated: CASSYLTGLFSPLHF.

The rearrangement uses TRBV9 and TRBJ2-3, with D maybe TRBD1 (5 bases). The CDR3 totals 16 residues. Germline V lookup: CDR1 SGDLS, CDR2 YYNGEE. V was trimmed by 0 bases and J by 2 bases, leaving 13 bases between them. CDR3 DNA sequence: TGTGCCAGCAGCGTAGCAGGGTCTGTCAACACAGATACGCAGTATTTT. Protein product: CASSVAGSVNTDTQYF.

The CDR3 protein is CASSPLAGGYQETQYF. In DNA, the CDR3 is TGTGCCAGCTCACCACTAGCGGGGGGCTACCAAGAGACCCAGTACTTC. The chain combines TRBV18 with TRBJ2-5; 10 bases align to TRBD2. CDR1 is KGHSH, CDR2 LQKENI, per germline. CDR3 size: 16 residues. Trimming cost V 1 base and J 0 bases; bases outside gene matches: 2.

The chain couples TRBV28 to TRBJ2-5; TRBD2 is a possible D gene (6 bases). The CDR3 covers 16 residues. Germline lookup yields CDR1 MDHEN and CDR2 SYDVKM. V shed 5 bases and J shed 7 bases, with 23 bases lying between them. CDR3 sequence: CASSPPRAGYGGTQYF. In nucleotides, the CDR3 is TGTGCCAGCAGTCCCCCACGAGCGGGTTACGGGGGGACCCAGTACTTC. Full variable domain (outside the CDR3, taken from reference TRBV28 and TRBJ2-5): DVKVTQSSRYLVKRTGEKVFLECVQDMDHENMFWYRQDPGLGLRLIYFSYDVKMKEKGDIPEGYSVSREKKERFSLILESASTNQTSMYLCASSPPRAGYGGTQYFGPGTRLLVL.

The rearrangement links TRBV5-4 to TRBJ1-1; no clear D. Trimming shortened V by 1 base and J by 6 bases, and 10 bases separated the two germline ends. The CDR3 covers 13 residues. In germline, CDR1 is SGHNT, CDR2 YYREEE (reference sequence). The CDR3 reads CASSLTADAEAFF. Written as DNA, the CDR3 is TGTGCCAGCAGCTTGACGGCGGACGCTGAAGCTTTCTTT.

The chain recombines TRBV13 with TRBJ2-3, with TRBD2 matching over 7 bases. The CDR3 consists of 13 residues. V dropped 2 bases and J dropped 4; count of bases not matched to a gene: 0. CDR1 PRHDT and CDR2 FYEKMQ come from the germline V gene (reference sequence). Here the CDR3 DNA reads TGTGCCAGCAGCTTAAGCGGGGCAGATACGCAGTATTTT. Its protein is CASSLSGADTQYF.

The CDR3 region has the DNA TGTGCCAGCAGCTTTTTGCGGGAGACCCAGTACTTC. Translating it yields CASSFLRETQYF. The V call is TRBV7-2, the J call TRBJ2-5; D not resolved. CDR3 length: 12 residues. Germline CDR1 SGHTA, CDR2 FQGNSA. V gave up 3 bases and J gave up 5 bases, with 7 bases separating them.

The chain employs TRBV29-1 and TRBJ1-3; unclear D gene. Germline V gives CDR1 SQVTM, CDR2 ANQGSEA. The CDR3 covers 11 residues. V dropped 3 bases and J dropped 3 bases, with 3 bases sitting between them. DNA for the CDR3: TGCAGCGTTGAGTATGGAAACACCATATATTTT. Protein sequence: CSVEYGNTIYF.

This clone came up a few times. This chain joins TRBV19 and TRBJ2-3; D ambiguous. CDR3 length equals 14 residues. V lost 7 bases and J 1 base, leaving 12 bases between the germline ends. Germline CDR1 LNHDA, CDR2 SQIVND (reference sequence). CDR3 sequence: CASTIRVGTDTQYF. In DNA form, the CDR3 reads TGTGCCAGTACCATAAGGGTCGGCACAGATACGCAGTATTTT.

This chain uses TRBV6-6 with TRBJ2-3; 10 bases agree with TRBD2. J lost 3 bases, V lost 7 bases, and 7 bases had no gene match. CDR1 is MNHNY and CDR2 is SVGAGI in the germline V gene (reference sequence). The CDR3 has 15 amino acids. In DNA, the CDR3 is TGTGCCAGCACCATAGCGGGGGGCCCTACAGATACGCAGTATTTT. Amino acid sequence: CASTIAGGPTDTQYF.

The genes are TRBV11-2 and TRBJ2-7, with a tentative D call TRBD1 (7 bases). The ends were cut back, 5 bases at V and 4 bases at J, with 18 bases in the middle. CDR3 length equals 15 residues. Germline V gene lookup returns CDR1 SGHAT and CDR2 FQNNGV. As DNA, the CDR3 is TGTGCCAGCAGCCCTATCAGGGGGGCGGTGTACGAGCAGTACTTC. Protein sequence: CASSPIRGAVYEQYF.

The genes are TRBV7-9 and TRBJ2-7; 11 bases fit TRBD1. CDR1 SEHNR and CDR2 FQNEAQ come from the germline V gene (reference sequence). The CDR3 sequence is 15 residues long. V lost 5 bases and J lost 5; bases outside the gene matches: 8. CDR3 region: CASSVGTGGKDEQYF. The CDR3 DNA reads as TGTGCCAGCAGCGTCGGGACAGGGGGAAAGGACGAGCAGTACTTC.

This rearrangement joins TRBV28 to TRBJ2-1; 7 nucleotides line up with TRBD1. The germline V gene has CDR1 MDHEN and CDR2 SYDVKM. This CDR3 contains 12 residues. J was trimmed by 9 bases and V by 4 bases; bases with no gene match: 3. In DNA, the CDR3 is TGTGCCAGCAGTTGGGGACAGCCTGAGCAGTTCTTC. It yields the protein CASSWGQPEQFF.

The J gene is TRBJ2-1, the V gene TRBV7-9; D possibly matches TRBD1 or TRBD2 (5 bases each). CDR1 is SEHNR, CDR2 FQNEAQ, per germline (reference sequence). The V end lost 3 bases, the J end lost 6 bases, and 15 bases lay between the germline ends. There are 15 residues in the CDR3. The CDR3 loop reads CASSFLGTEFNEQFF. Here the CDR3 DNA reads TGTGCCAGCAGCTTTCTGGGGACCGAATTCAATGAGCAGTTCTTC.

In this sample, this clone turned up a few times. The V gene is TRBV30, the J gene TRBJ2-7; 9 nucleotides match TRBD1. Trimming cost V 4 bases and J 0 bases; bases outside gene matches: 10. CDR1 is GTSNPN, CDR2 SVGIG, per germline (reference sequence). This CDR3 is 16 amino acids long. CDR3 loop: CAWNPQWDRDSYEQYF. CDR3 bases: TGTGCCTGGAACCCCCAGTGGGACAGGGACTCCTACGAGCAGTACTTC.

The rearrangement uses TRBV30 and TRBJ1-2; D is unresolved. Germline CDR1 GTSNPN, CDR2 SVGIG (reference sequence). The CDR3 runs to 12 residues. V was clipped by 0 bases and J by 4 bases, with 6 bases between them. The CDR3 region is CAWSVPAYGYTF. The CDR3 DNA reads TGTGCCTGGAGTGTACCGGCCTATGGCTACACCTTC.

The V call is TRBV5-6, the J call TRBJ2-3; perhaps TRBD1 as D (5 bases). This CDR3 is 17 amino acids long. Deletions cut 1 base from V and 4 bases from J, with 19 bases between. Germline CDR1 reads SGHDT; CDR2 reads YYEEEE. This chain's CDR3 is CASSLRLTGIRADTQYF. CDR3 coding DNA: TGTGCCAGCAGCTTGCGACTTACTGGTATCAGGGCAGATACGCAGTATTTT.

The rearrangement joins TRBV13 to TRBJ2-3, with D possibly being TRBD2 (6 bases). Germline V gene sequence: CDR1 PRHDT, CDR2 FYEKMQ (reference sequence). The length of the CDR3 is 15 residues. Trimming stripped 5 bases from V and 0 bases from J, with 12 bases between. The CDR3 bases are TGTGCCAGCAGCAATAGCGGTGGCAGCACAGATACGCAGTATTTT. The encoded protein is CASSNSGGSTDTQYF.

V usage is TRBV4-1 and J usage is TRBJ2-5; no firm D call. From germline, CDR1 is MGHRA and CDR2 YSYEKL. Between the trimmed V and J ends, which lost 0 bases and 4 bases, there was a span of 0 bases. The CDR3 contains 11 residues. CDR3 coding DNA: TGCGCCAGCAGCCAAGAAGAGACCCAGTACTTC. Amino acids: CASSQEETQYF.

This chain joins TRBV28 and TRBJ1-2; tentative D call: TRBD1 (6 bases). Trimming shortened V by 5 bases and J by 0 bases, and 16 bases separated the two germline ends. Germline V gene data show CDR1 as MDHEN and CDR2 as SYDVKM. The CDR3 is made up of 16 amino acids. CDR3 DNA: TGTGCCAGCAGTCCGTTACAGGGAAAAGCTAACTATGGCTACACCTTC. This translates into CASSPLQGKANYGYTF.

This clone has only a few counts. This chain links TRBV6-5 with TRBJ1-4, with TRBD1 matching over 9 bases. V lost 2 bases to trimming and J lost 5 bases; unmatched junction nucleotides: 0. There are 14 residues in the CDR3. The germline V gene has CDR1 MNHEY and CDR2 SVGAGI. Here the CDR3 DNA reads TGTGCCAGCAGTTACGGACAGGGGAATGAAAAACTGTTTTTT. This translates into CASSYGQGNEKLFF.

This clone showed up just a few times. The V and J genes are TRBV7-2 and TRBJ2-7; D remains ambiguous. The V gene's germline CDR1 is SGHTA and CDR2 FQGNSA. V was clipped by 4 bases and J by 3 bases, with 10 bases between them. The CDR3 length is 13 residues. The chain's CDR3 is CASSYTELYEQYF. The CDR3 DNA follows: TGTGCCAGCAGCTATACCGAGCTCTACGAGCAGTACTTC.

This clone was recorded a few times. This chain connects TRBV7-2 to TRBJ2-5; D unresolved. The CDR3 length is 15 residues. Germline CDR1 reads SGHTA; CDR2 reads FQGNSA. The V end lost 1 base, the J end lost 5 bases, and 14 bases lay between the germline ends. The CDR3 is CASSLVAALGETQYF. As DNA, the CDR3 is TGTGCCAGCAGCTTAGTGGCGGCTCTGGGGGAGACCCAGTACTTC.

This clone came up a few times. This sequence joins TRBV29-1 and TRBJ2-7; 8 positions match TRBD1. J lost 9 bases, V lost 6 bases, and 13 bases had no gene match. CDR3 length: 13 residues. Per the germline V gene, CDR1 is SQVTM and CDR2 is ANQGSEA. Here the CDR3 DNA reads TGCAGCGTATCCGGGACAGGACTCAGAGGGCAGTACTTC. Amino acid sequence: CSVSGTGLRGQYF.

CDR3: CSVPGQTNYGYTF. The CDR3 bases are TGCAGCGTACCGGGACAGACTAACTATGGCTACACCTTC. The genes are TRBV29-1 and TRBJ1-2; 7 bases agree with TRBD1. The germline CDR1 and CDR2 sequences are SQVTM and ANQGSEA. This CDR3 region has 13 residues. J gave up 0 bases and V 6 bases, and 4 bases lay outside the gene matches.

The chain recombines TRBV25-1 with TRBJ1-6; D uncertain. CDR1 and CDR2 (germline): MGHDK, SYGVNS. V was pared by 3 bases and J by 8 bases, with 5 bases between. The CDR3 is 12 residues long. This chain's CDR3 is CASSELHSPLHF. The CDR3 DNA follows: TGTGCCAGCAGTGAGCTTCATTCACCCCTCCACTTT.

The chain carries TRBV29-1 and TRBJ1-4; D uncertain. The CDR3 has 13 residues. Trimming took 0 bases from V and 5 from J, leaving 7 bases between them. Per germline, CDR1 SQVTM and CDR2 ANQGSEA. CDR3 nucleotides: TGCAGCGTTGAAGATGCGGCAAATGAAAAACTGTTTTTT. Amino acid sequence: CSVEDAANEKLFF.

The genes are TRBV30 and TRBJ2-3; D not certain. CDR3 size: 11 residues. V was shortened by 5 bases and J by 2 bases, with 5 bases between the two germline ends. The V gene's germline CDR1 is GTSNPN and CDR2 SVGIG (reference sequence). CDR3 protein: CAWGITDTQYF. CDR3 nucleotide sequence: TGTGCCTGGGGGATCACAGATACGCAGTATTTT.

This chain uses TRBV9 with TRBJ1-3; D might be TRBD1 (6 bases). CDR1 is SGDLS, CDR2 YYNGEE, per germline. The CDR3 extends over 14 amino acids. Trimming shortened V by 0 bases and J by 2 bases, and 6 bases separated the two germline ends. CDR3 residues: CASSVEGAGNTIYF. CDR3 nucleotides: TGTGCCAGCAGCGTAGAGGGGGCTGGAAACACCATATATTTT.

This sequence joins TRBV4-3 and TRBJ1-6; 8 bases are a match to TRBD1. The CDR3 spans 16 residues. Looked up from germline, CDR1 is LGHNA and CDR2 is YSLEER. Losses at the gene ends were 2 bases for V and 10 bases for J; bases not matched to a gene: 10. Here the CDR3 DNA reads TGCGCCAGCAGCCAAATAGACAGGGGAAGTGGATCACCCCTCCACTTT. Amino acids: CASSQIDRGSGSPLHF.

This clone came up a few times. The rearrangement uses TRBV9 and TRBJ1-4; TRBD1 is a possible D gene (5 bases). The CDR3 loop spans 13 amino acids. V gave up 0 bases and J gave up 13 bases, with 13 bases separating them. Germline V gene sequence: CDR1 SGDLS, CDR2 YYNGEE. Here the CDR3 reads CASSVADRGGLFF. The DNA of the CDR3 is TGTGCCAGCAGCGTAGCTGATCGGGGCGGACTGTTTTTT. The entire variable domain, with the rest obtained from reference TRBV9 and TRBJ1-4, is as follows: DSGVTQTPKHLITATGQRVTLRCSPRSGDLSVYWYQQSLDQGLQFLIQYYNGEERAKGNILERFSAQQFPDLHSELNLSSLELGDSALYFCASSVADRGGLFFGSGTQLSVL.